The present TCR beta chain was sequenced within a study of T cells after somatic rescue of genetic block. This clone was recorded a few times. The protocol was immunoSEQ multiplex PCR, while the TCRdb copy is restricted to in-frame clones and leaves out a portion. The sample has about 12,000 clones; less than 80% are singletons. The germline V gene has CDR1 SGHRS and CDR2 YFSETQ. The V and J ends lost 4 bases and 0 bases, in that order; junction bases with no gene match: 4. The CDR3 has 16 residues. This receptor was obtained from a boy between 10 and 17 years old. What was sequenced was peripheral blood mononuclear cells (PBMCs). The chain employs TRBV5-1 and TRBJ2-3; 11 positions agree with TRBD2. The CDR3 loop reads CASSPRTSGSTDTQYF. CDR3 bases: TGCGCCAGCAGCCCCCGGACTAGCGGGAGCACAGATACGCAGTATTTT.